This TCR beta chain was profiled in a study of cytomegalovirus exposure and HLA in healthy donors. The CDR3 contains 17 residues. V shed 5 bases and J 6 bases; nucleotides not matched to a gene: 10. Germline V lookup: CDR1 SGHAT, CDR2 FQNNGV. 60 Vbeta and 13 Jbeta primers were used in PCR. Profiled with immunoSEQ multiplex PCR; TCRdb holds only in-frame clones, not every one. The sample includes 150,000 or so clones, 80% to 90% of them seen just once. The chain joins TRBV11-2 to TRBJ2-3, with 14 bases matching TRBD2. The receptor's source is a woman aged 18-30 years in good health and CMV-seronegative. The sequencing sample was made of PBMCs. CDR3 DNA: TGTGCCAGCAGCCCCCCCTGGGGGACTAGCGGGAGTGATACGCAGTATTTT. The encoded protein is CASSPPWGTSGSDTQYF.